The 19 T cell receptor beta chains given below trace back to one sample, sequenced in a study of T cells in Graves' hyperthyroidism and ophthalmopathy. TCR beta CDR3 sequences were amplified from RNA transcripts. Initially, a first-round RT-PCR of the TCR CDR3 employed the HTBI primer set. In TCRdb, the multiplex PCR reads were re-called with MiXCR into one record per CDR3 protein. The sample shows roughly 350,000 distinct CDR3 sequences, around 15% of them seen only once. Sequenced sample: blood. The receptors were sampled from a woman in her twenties or thirties with Graves' ophthalmopathy.

This clonotype was seen many times. The V and J genes are TRBV15 and TRBJ2-7; TRBD2 matches 8 bases. CDR1 LNHNV and CDR2 YYDKDF come from the germline V gene (reference sequence). CDR3 length: 17 residues. Germline trimming cut 1 base from V and 0 bases from J; bases unmatched to any gene: 8. The CDR3 nucleotides are TGTGCCACCAGCAGAGCGTTAGGGCTAGCGGGCTCCTACGAGCAGTACTTC. It is translated as CATSRALGLAGSYEQYF.

This clonotype was seen repeatedly, ten times or more. This CDR3 is CASSPSPGQGTYEQYF. Here the CDR3 DNA reads TGTGCCAGCAGTCCCAGCCCGGGACAGGGAACCTACGAGCAGTACTTC. The chain has TRBV12-3 or TRBV12-4 and TRBJ2-7, with 9 bases aligning to TRBD1. The CDR3 spans 16 residues. Trimming took 5 bases from V and 2 from J; bases not matched to a gene: 10.

There are a few counts of this clonotype. CDR3 in amino acids: CSELAHSSYNEQFF. DNA of the CDR3: TGCAGCGAGCTGGCCCACAGTAGCTACAATGAGCAGTTCTTC. The chain carries TRBV29-1 and TRBJ2-1; no reliable D call. Germline V lookup: CDR1 SQVTM, CDR2 ANQGSEA. The V end was cut by 7 bases, the J end by 3 bases, with 16 bases between. CDR3 length: 14 amino acids.

This clonotype showed up just a few times. The V and J genes are TRBV28 and TRBJ2-1; the match to TRBD2 covers 7 bases. V dropped 4 bases and J dropped 4; count of bases not matched to a gene: 7. This CDR3 is built from 15 residues. CDR1 MDHEN and CDR2 SYDVKM come from the germline V gene. CDR3 sequence: CASSWEGSDYNEQFF. The DNA for the CDR3 is TGTGCCAGCAGTTGGGAGGGCTCTGATTACAATGAGCAGTTCTTC.

This clonotype was counted ten times or more. The rearrangement joins TRBV6-2 or TRBV6-3 to TRBJ1-1; D may be TRBD1 (5 bases). The CDR3 is made up of 18 amino acids. V gave up 0 bases and J gave up 1 base, with 18 bases separating them. CDR1 MNHEY and CDR2 SVGEGT come from the germline V gene. The CDR3 DNA is TGTGCCAGCAGTTACTCGGACCGGAACCACGGGGGGAACACTGAAGCTTTCTTT. Protein product: CASSYSDRNHGGNTEAFF.

In this sample, this clonotype turned up many times. The chain joins TRBV24-1 to TRBJ2-2, with TRBD2 matching over 13 bases. The CDR3 runs 18 residues. Trimming at V came to 4 bases and at J to 3 bases, leaving 7 bases not matched to a gene. Germline assignment: CDR1 KGHDR and CDR2 SFDVKD. The CDR3 spells CATSETTSGGTYTGELFF. CDR3 sequence (DNA): TGTGCCACCAGTGAAACGACTAGCGGGGGGACCTACACCGGGGAGCTGTTTTTT.

The V and J genes are TRBV27 and TRBJ2-3; D is undetermined. Germline CDR1 MNHEY, CDR2 SMNVEV (reference sequence). V lost 3 bases and J 0 bases, leaving 10 bases between the germline ends. The CDR3 spans 15 residues. The CDR3 bases are TGTGCCAGCAGTTTTTTCCCAGGCAGCACAGATACGCAGTATTTT. This translates into CASSFFPGSTDTQYF.

This clonotype has ten or more counts. The chain carries TRBV14 and TRBJ1-1; no firm D call. CDR3 length: 14 amino acids. Germline assignment: CDR1 SGHDN and CDR2 FVKESK. Trimming shortened V by 2 bases and J by 0 bases, and 7 bases separated the two germline ends. DNA of the CDR3: TGTGCCAGCAGCCAACCAGGCCTGAACACTGAAGCTTTCTTT. This codes for CASSQPGLNTEAFF. Full variable domain (missing parts from reference TRBV14 and TRBJ1-1): EAGVTQFPSHSVIEKGQTVTLRCDPISGHDNLYWYRRVMGKEIKFLLHFVKESKQDESGMPNNRFLAERTGGTYSTLKVQPAELEDSGVYFCASSQPGLNTEAFFGQGTRLTVV.

J is TRBJ2-7 and V is TRBV7-9; 8 positions match TRBD1. Germline V CDR1 and CDR2: SEHNR, FQNEAQ (reference sequence). The CDR3 runs 14 residues. The ends lost 2 bases at V and 9 bases at J; junction bases unmatched: 9. CDR3 residues: CASSLNFQGAAQYF. The CDR3 bases are TGTGCCAGCAGCTTAAATTTCCAGGGGGCGGCGCAGTACTTC.

The chain joins TRBV6-1 to TRBJ1-3; D gene uncertain. Germline V gene lookup returns CDR1 MNHNS and CDR2 SASEGT. This CDR3 contains 15 residues. Trimming left V 6 bases short and J 0 bases short, with 12 bases between. CDR3 loop: CASSLGPNSGNTIYF. The CDR3 DNA reads TGTGCCAGCAGCCTCGGACCGAACTCTGGAAACACCATATATTTT.

This clonotype was counted many times. J is TRBJ1-1 and V is TRBV6-1; no clear D gene. This CDR3 is built from 14 residues. CDR1 is MNHNS, CDR2 SASEGT, per germline. V lost 4 bases to trimming and J lost 0 bases, with 9 bases between them. The CDR3 here is CASSVGLVNTEAFF. CDR3 nucleotides: TGTGCCAGCAGTGTTGGACTAGTGAACACTGAAGCTTTCTTT.

This clonotype was counted between two and nine times. Possible read error: a much larger clone is one base away. Here the CDR3 DNA reads TGTGCCACCAGCTTCCTTGCCCGGGACATCTATTTCCACAATGAGCAGTACTTC. Its translation is CATSFLARDIYFHNEQYF. The chain links TRBV15 to TRBJ2-1; perhaps TRBD1 as D (6 bases). The last part of the DNA fits TRBJ2-7 better; the J call may be wrong. The length of the CDR3 is 18 residues. Germline values: CDR1 LNHNV, CDR2 YYDKDF (reference sequence).

This clonotype was counted ten times or more. CDR3 protein: CSAPGFRYGYTF. Here the CDR3 DNA reads TGCAGTGCCCCTGGGTTCCGGTACGGCTACACCTTC. This chain connects TRBV20-1 to TRBJ1-2; D unclear. This CDR3 has 12 amino acids. The V end was cut by 6 bases, the J end by 8 bases, with 16 bases between. Per germline, CDR1 DFQATT and CDR2 SNEGSKA (reference sequence).

There are a few counts of this clonotype. DNA of the CDR3: TGTGCCAGCATGACAGGGCTAGGCGCTTTCTTT. Protein: CASMTGLGAFF. This chain links TRBV19 with TRBJ1-1, with 7 positions matching TRBD1. V lost 9 bases, J lost 11 bases, and 9 bases stayed unmatched. Germline CDR1 is LNHDA and CDR2 is SQIVND (reference sequence). The CDR3 runs to 11 residues.

There are many counts of this clonotype. This sequence joins TRBV18 and TRBJ2-3; D unresolved. There are 13 residues in the CDR3. CDR1 and CDR2 from the germline V gene are KGHSH and LQKENI. V lost 4 bases and J lost 2, with 7 bases in between. The CDR3 nucleotides are TGTGCCAGCTCACGGGCAGACACAGATACGCAGTATTTT. This translates into CASSRADTDTQYF.

The sample holds many counts of this clonotype. This rearrangement joins TRBV2 to TRBJ1-1; 7 bases are shared with TRBD1. Germline V gene sequence: CDR1 SNHLY, CDR2 FYNNEI. The CDR3 has 15 residues. V was pared by 4 bases and J by 1 base, with 6 bases of the junction left unmatched. The DNA for the CDR3 is TGTGCCAGCAGTGGCTGGGGACAGACGAACACTGAAGCTTTCTTT. Translation: CASSGWGQTNTEAFF.

Regarding this clonotype: This sequence may be a read error, since a much larger clone differs from it by one base. V is TRBV6-1 and J is TRBJ2-3; 7 nucleotides agree with TRBD1. The germline V gene has CDR1 MNHNS and CDR2 SASEGT. The CDR3 length is 15 residues. The CDR3: CTSSDHRGNTDTQYF. In nucleotides, the CDR3 is TGTACCAGCAGTGATCACAGGGGAAACACAGATACGCAGTATTTT.

At least ten counts were recorded for this clonotype. The rearrangement links TRBV20-1 to TRBJ2-5, with D unclear. Trimming left V 1 base short and J 0 bases short, with 9 bases between. Germline V gives CDR1 DFQATT, CDR2 SNEGSKA (reference sequence). The CDR3 covers 14 residues. CDR3 region: CSARVFEYQETQYF. CDR3 sequence (DNA): TGCAGTGCTAGAGTTTTCGAGTACCAAGAGACCCAGTACTTC.

This clonotype turned up a few times. The gene calls are TRBV5-6 and TRBJ1-1; D call uncertain. This CDR3 is 15 amino acids long. V gave up 1 base and J gave up 8 bases, with 18 bases separating them. From germline, CDR1 is SGHDT and CDR2 YYEEEE. The CDR3 sequence is CASSLQAQQQPEAFF. Written as DNA, the CDR3 is TGTGCCAGCAGCTTGCAGGCCCAGCAACAACCCGAAGCTTTCTTT.